These T cell receptor beta chains were read from a single sample in a study of CD8 T cells in Susac syndrome. In TCRdb, the immunoSEQ multiplex PCR reads were re-called with MiXCR into one record per CDR3 protein. There are roughly 200,000 distinct CDR3 sequences in the sample; around 94% occur only once, and approximately 0.11% lies in the top ten. The specimen sequenced was CD4+ T cells from PBMCs. The receptors were gathered from a human donor with Susac syndrome. CDR3s include the opening cysteine and the closing phenylalanine or tryptophan. The D gene is left open where the match is weak. Clone size is given for some rows only: seen once, a few or many times, or a class if the clone is expanded.

V	size	D	J	CDR3	DNA
TRBV14	-	-	TRBJ2-5	CASSQTGYQETQYF	TGTGCCAGCAGCCAAACAGGGTACCAAGAGACCCAGTACTTC
TRBV10-2	once	-	TRBJ1-5	CASSESTANQPQHF	TGCGCCAGCAGTGAGTCGACAGCAAATCAGCCCCAGCATTTT
TRBV10-3	-	-	TRBJ2-2	CAISGQPNTGELFF	TGTGCCATCAGTGGACAGCCGAACACCGGGGAGCTGTTTTTT
TRBV4-2	-	TRBD1	TRBJ1-2	CASSQTTGGGPTSYGYTF	TGTGCCAGCAGCCAAACCACAGGGGGCGGCCCTACGAGCTATGGCTACACCTTC
TRBV27	-	TRBD1	TRBJ1-2	CASSGTESMSYTF	TGTGCCAGCAGCGGGACAGAATCTATGAGCTACACCTTC
TRBV5-1	-	-	TRBJ2-2	CASSAPNTGELFF	TGCGCCAGCAGCGCACCGAACACCGGGGAGCTGTTTTTT
TRBV5-6	-	TRBD1	TRBJ1-1	CASSFRDRGPEAFF	TGTGCCAGCAGCTTCCGGGACAGGGGGCCTGAAGCTTTCTTT
TRBV10-3	-	TRBD2	TRBJ2-7	CAISESTSGGQGEQYF	TGTGCCATCAGTGAGTCAACTAGCGGGGGGCAAGGGGAGCAGTACTTC
TRBV7-9	-	-	TRBJ2-1	CASSHSSARSYNEQFF	TGTGCCAGCAGCCACTCTAGCGCCCGCTCCTACAATGAGCAGTTCTTC
TRBV9	-	-	TRBJ1-2	CASSGQYTNYGYTF	TGTGCCAGCAGCGGACAGTATACAAACTATGGCTACACCTTC
TRBV3-1	-	-	TRBJ1-6	CASSPGAGKSPLHF	TGTGCCAGCAGCCCCGGAGCGGGTAAATCACCCCTCCACTTT
TRBV5-4	-	-	TRBJ1-4	CASSPQGLREKLFF	TGTGCCAGCAGCCCCCAGGGTTTGAGGGAAAAACTGTTTTTT
TRBV9	-	TRBD1	TRBJ1-1	CASTAGQKNTEAFF	TGTGCCAGCACCGCGGGACAGAAGAACACTGAAGCTTTCTTT
TRBV5-4	once	TRBD2	TRBJ2-4	CATRNVSGGAQRNIQYF	TGTGCCACACGGAACGTTAGCGGGGGGGCCCAGAGAAACATTCAGTACTTC
TRBV29-1	once	-	TRBJ1-4	CSVVAGFNEKLFF	TGCAGCGTTGTAGCAGGCTTTAATGAAAAACTGTTTTTT
TRBV7-2	once	-	TRBJ1-1	CASSPSLNTEAFF	TGTGCCAGCAGCCCCTCACTGAACACTGAAGCTTTCTTT
TRBV29-1	-	TRBD2	TRBJ2-3	CSETSGGTDTQYF	TGCAGCGAAACTAGCGGTGGCACAGATACGCAGTATTTT
TRBV7-9	-	-	TRBJ1-1	CASSRRGGTEAFF	TGTGCCAGCAGCCGCAGGGGTGGCACTGAAGCTTTCTTT
TRBV3-1	-	-	TRBJ2-1	CASSFSYNEQFF	TGTGCCAGCAGCTTTAGTTACAATGAGCAGTTCTTC
TRBV9	-	-	TRBJ2-3	CASSGDLTDTQYF	TGTGCCAGCAGCGGGGACCTCACAGATACGCAGTATTTT
TRBV4-3	-	-	TRBJ1-5	CASSRHNRTYGHF	TGCGCCAGCAGCCGACACAACAGGACATACGGGCATTTT
TRBV6-2/TRBV6-3	-	TRBD2	TRBJ2-1	CASSSRGLAGVNEQFF	TGTGCCAGCAGTTCCCGTGGACTAGCGGGGGTCAATGAGCAGTTCTTC
TRBV2	-	TRBD2	TRBJ2-3	CASRSRLAATDTQYF	TGTGCCAGCAGATCCCGACTAGCGGCCACAGATACGCAGTATTTT
TRBV24-1	-	-	TRBJ2-1	CATSAGDEQFF	TGTGCCACCAGTGCGGGTGATGAGCAGTTCTTC
TRBV19	once	-	TRBJ2-1	CASKWALGYEQFF	TGTGCCAGCAAATGGGCGCTTGGGTATGAGCAGTTCTTC
TRBV20-1	-	-	TRBJ2-5	CSARQYTSPLQETQYF	TGCAGTGCGCGCCAGTATACTTCACCCCTACAAGAGACCCAGTACTTC
TRBV9	once	TRBD2	TRBJ2-1	CASSVSGGSYNEQFF	TGTGCCAGCAGCGTAAGCGGGGGGTCCTACAATGAGCAGTTCTTC
TRBV4-3	-	-	TRBJ2-1	CASSQDGRAGFNEQFF	TGCGCCAGCAGCCAAGATGGTCGAGCGGGCTTTAATGAGCAGTTCTTC
TRBV10-3	-	-	TRBJ1-2	CAISESSGYTF	TGTGCCATCAGTGAGTCATCAGGCTACACCTTC
TRBV15	-	-	TRBJ2-5	CATSLQYQETQYF	TGTGCCACCAGCCTTCAGTACCAAGAGACCCAGTACTTC
TRBV14	-	-	TRBJ1-1	CASSQDSGVTTEAFF	TGTGCCAGCAGCCAAGATTCCGGGGTAACCACTGAAGCTTTCTTT
TRBV29-1	-	-	TRBJ2-2	CSAAGQANTGELFF	TGCAGCGCGGCGGGTCAGGCTAACACCGGGGAGCTGTTTTTT
TRBV30	once	TRBD1	TRBJ1-1	CAWSVLGRGLRTEAFF	TGTGCCTGGAGTGTACTGGGCAGGGGGCTGCGCACTGAAGCTTTCTTT
TRBV4-1	-	-	TRBJ2-6	CASSQYRDRSPGANVLTF	TGCGCCAGCAGCCAATACCGGGACCGCTCCCCCGGGGCCAACGTCCTGACTTTC
TRBV7-8	-	TRBD2	TRBJ2-7	CASSLELAAYEQYF	TGTGCCAGCAGCTTAGAACTAGCGGCCTACGAGCAGTACTTC
TRBV30	-	-	TRBJ2-3	CAWKVGAFRTDTQYF	TGTGCCTGGAAAGTTGGGGCCTTTAGGACAGATACGCAGTATTTT
TRBV12-3/TRBV12-4	-	-	TRBJ1-2	CASSPEGLYGYTF	TGTGCCAGCAGCCCTGAAGGGCTATATGGCTACACCTTC
TRBV9	-	TRBD2	TRBJ2-7	CASSQFTSGVLSYEQYF	TGTGCCAGCAGCCAATTCACTAGCGGGGTTCTCTCCTACGAGCAGTACTTC
TRBV18	-	TRBD1	TRBJ2-5	CASSPTGGQTQYF	TGTGCCAGCTCACCTACAGGGGGGCAGACCCAGTACTTC
TRBV20-1	-	-	TRBJ1-1	CRVGHQNTEAFF	TGCAGGGTCGGACACCAGAACACTGAAGCTTTCTTT
TRBV20-1	once	-	TRBJ1-1	CSVRQSWNTEAFF	TGCAGTGTTCGACAGTCTTGGAACACTGAAGCTTTCTTT
TRBV20-1	-	TRBD2	TRBJ2-7	CSASRTSGGASEQYF	TGCAGTGCTAGCAGGACTAGCGGGGGGGCCTCCGAGCAGTACTTC